Here is one T cell receptor (beta chain) with its context. Terminally differentiated effector memory CD45RA+ cells were excluded from the naive CD8 cells, which were CD45RO-negative and positively selected for CCR7. This sample is part of a study of shared clonotypes between healthy human individuals. Assay: immunoSEQ multiplex PCR; the TCRdb copy retains only in-frame clones and omits some. The table has about 590,000 clones, 95% to 96% seen once. CDR3 length: 15 amino acids. Germline CDR1 MNHNS, CDR2 SASEGT. V shed 3 bases, J shed 6 bases, and the junction held 6 bases outside the gene matches. The sequencing input was naive CD8+ T cells sorted from blood. The V call is TRBV6-1, the J call TRBJ2-1, with TRBD2 matching over 9 bases. The TCR was taken from a woman younger than 45 in good health. The CDR3 here is CASSDLAGAVNEQFF. For the CDR3, the DNA is TGTGCCAGCAGTGATTTAGCGGGGGCTGTCAATGAGCAGTTCTTC.